The 23 T cell receptor beta chains below come from one sample, sequenced in a study of blood T cell repertoires in COVID-19. The data were produced by immunoSEQ multiplex PCR, yet TCRdb's version contains in-frame clones alone and is incomplete. The sample holds a few hundred thousand clones; roughly 86% are singletons and the top ten take approximately 10%. The sequenced sample was peripheral blood. The receptor source for this set is a woman younger than 45 with COVID-19, enrolled during active disease.

The chain carries TRBV5-3 and TRBJ2-4; possible D gene TRBD1, 6 bases. Being an ORF, TRBV5-3 has a function that is uncertain. V was trimmed by 3 bases and J by 6 bases, leaving 10 bases between them. The CDR3 totals 13 residues. This CDR3 reads CARSWSDRNIQYF. CDR3 DNA: TGTGCCAGAAGCTGGTCGGACAGAAACATTCAGTACTTC.

This clone appeared a single time. J is TRBJ2-7 and V is TRBV5-8; 12 bases agree with TRBD2. This CDR3 comprises 15 residues. The trim removed 7 bases at V and 4 bases at J, leaving 9 bases unmatched. Germline V gene data show CDR1 as SGHTS and CDR2 as YDEGEE. The CDR3 reads CASSYSSGGAYEQYF. The CDR3 coding sequence is TGTGCCAGCTCCTATTCTAGCGGGGGGGCTTACGAGCAGTACTTC.

V is TRBV2 and J is TRBJ2-5; maybe TRBD2 (5 bases). From germline, CDR1 is SNHLY and CDR2 FYNNEI. V lost 2 bases, J lost 7 bases, and 17 bases lay in between. This CDR3 has 15 residues. In nucleotides, the CDR3 is TGTGCCAGCAGTGAAAATGGGAGTGGGTTGGGGACCCAGTACTTC. Residues: CASSENGSGLGTQYF.

The V call is TRBV7-2, the J call TRBJ2-5; 9 bases align to TRBD2. Germline V gives CDR1 SGHTA, CDR2 FQGNSA. Trimming at V came to 6 bases and at J to 4 bases, leaving 3 bases not matched to a gene. The CDR3 loop spans 13 amino acids. CDR3 sequence: CASRRGLAETQYF. DNA for the CDR3: TGTGCCAGCAGGAGGGGACTAGCAGAGACCCAGTACTTC.

The rearrangement joins TRBV4-1 to TRBJ2-7; 7 positions agree with TRBD1. CDR1 is MGHRA, CDR2 YSYEKL, per germline. J gave up 4 bases and V 1 base, and 7 bases lay outside the gene matches. This CDR3 spans 15 amino acids. The chain's CDR3 is CASSQAPPGQYEQYF. As DNA, the CDR3 is TGCGCCAGCAGCCAAGCCCCGCCGGGACAGTACGAGCAGTACTTC.

This clone came up a few times. The V call is TRBV7-8, the J call TRBJ1-2; D gene ambiguous. Germline V gives CDR1 SGHVS, CDR2 FQNEAQ. V was cut by 4 bases and J by 5 bases, with 14 bases left in between. The CDR3 is 14 amino acids. In nucleotides, the CDR3 is TGTGCCAGCAGCTCGCGAGGGCGTCGGTATGGCTACACCTTC. Amino acids: CASSSRGRRYGYTF.

The chain recombines TRBV5-5 with TRBJ2-5; 10 bases agree with TRBD2. In germline, CDR1 is SGHKS, CDR2 YYEKEE (reference sequence). This CDR3 has 18 amino acids. With V trimmed by 0 bases and J by 2 bases, 10 bases remained unmatched. This chain's CDR3 is CASSLGLAGARAQETQYF. The DNA for the CDR3 is TGTGCCAGCAGCTTGGGGCTAGCGGGGGCCCGCGCGCAAGAGACCCAGTACTTC.

J is TRBJ2-7 and V is TRBV5-1; no definite D call. Germline-derived CDR1 and CDR2 are SGHRS and YFSETQ. This CDR3 is 13 amino acids long. The V and J ends lost 0 bases and 2 bases respectively, with 6 bases between them. CDR3 amino acids: CASSLVPAYEQYF. Here the CDR3 DNA reads TGCGCCAGCAGCTTGGTGCCAGCCTACGAGCAGTACTTC.

Concerning this clone: Within the sample, other DNA sequences also encode this same CDR3. The chain uses TRBV19 and TRBJ1-1; TRBD1 is a possible D gene (5 bases). V was clipped by 3 bases and J by 2 bases, with 10 bases between them. Germline-derived CDR1 and CDR2 are LNHDA and SQIVND (reference sequence). This CDR3 is built from 14 residues. The DNA for the CDR3 is TGTGCCAGTAGTATGGGGCAGGGTAACACTGAAGCTTTCTTT. Protein sequence: CASSMGQGNTEAFF.

This clone has more than one count but fewer than ten. V usage is TRBV5-1 and J usage is TRBJ1-5, with D possibly matching TRBD1 (6 bases). The length of the CDR3 is 16 residues. Germline V gene data show CDR1 as SGHRS and CDR2 as YFSETQ. The germline V and J ends were trimmed by 4 bases and 0 bases, with 14 bases remaining between them. CDR3 protein: CASSPNGQNSNQPQHF. CDR3 coding DNA: TGCGCCAGCAGCCCGAATGGACAGAATAGCAATCAGCCCCAGCATTTT.

This chain links TRBV13 with TRBJ1-1; D perhaps matches TRBD1 (5 bases). Germline V gene sequence: CDR1 PRHDT, CDR2 FYEKMQ (reference sequence). V was trimmed by 2 bases and J by 0 bases, leaving 7 bases between them. This CDR3 is 14 amino acids long. The CDR3, as DNA: TGTGCCAGCAGCTTATTACAGGTGAACACTGAAGCTTTCTTT. Residues: CASSLLQVNTEAFF.

J is TRBJ1-1 and V is TRBV28; D is possibly TRBD1 (5 bases). Germline CDR1 and CDR2: MDHEN and SYDVKM. V lost 2 bases and J 5 bases, leaving 15 bases between the germline ends. The CDR3 is made up of 15 amino acids. Here the CDR3 DNA reads TGTGCCAGCAGTTTACCGGCCCCTCGGGGGACTGAAGCTTTCTTT. It encodes CASSLPAPRGTEAFF.

The rearrangement uses TRBV19 and TRBJ2-5; D perhaps matches TRBD1 (5 bases). This CDR3 is 17 amino acids long. Deletions cut 5 bases from V and 1 base from J, with 20 bases between. Germline CDR1 LNHDA, CDR2 SQIVND (reference sequence). CDR3 sequence: CASSPPQYRITQETQYF. The DNA of the CDR3 is TGTGCCAGTAGTCCCCCACAATACAGGATAACCCAAGAGACCCAGTACTTC.

CDR3 sequence: CASSLDLWRGGTNEQFF. CDR3 bases: TGTGCCAGCAGCTTAGATCTTTGGCGGGGGGGAACCAATGAGCAGTTCTTC. V and J are TRBV7-9 and TRBJ2-1; TRBD2 matches at 9 bases. CDR1 and CDR2 (germline): SEHNR, FQNEAQ (reference sequence). The CDR3 covers 17 residues. V was pared by 1 base and J by 6 bases, with 10 bases of the junction left unmatched.

This chain links TRBV6-1 with TRBJ1-1; weak D call: TRBD1 (5 bases). CDR1 is MNHNS and CDR2 is SASEGT in the germline V gene. The V and J ends lost 1 base and 4 bases respectively, with 13 bases between them. The CDR3 consists of 15 residues. The CDR3 here is CASSEVGGVGTEAFF. In nucleotides, the CDR3 is TGTGCCAGCAGTGAAGTCGGGGGGGTGGGCACTGAAGCTTTCTTT.

This chain links TRBV4-1 with TRBJ2-2; D may be TRBD1 (6 bases). The CDR3 length is 16 residues. V was clipped by 2 bases and J by 8 bases, with 18 bases between them. Germline values: CDR1 MGHRA, CDR2 YSYEKL. CDR3 sequence (DNA): TGCGCCAGCAGCCAACCTATTAGGGACACCGGAGGGGAGCTGTTTTTT. Translation: CASSQPIRDTGGELFF.

This rearrangement joins TRBV7-6 to TRBJ2-7; 7 bases align to TRBD1. The CDR3 has 13 amino acids. In germline, CDR1 is SGHVS, CDR2 FNYEAQ. The V segment lost 10 bases and the J segment 2 bases; nucleotides outside the gene matches: 8. The CDR3 protein is CATGMGQTYEQYF. CDR3 nucleotides: TGTGCCACAGGAATGGGACAGACCTACGAGCAGTACTTC. The full variable domain, rest sourced from reference TRBV7-6 and TRBJ2-7, is GAGVSQSPRYKVTKRGQDVALRCDPISGHVSLYWYRQALGQGPEFLTYFNYEAQQDKSGLPNDRFSAERPEGSISTLTIQRTEQRDSAMYRCATGMGQTYEQYFGPGTRLTVT.

The J gene is TRBJ2-1, the V gene TRBV6-5, with D unresolved. CDR1 and CDR2 (germline): MNHEY, SVGAGI. V was clipped by 5 bases and J by 0 bases, with 8 bases between them. The CDR3 consists of 14 residues. The DNA of the CDR3 is TGTGCCAGCAGTCTGGCTAGCTCCTACAATGAGCAGTTCTTC. Its protein product is CASSLASSYNEQFF.

This clone appeared a single time. This chain uses TRBV5-1 with TRBJ1-1; D is unclear. V lost 1 base, J lost 1 base, and 8 bases lay in between. The CDR3 spans 14 residues. Per the germline V gene, CDR1 is SGHRS and CDR2 is YFSETQ. CDR3 region: CASSLSTGNTEAFF. The DNA for the CDR3 is TGCGCCAGCAGCTTGTCTACGGGGAACACTGAAGCTTTCTTT.

This clone was seen once. Just one base apart from a much larger clone, this may be a read error. At the DNA level, this CDR3 is encoded by other sequences in the same sample as well. The chain couples TRBV5-1 to TRBJ1-1; D uncertain. CDR1 is SGHRS and CDR2 is YFSETQ in the germline V gene. V lost 1 base to trimming and J lost 3 bases, with 7 bases between them. The CDR3 contains 13 residues. CDR3 sequence reads: CASSLKLDTEAFF. In nucleotides, the CDR3 is TGCGCCAGCAGCTTGAAACTGGACACTGAAGCTTTCTTT.

The genes are TRBV5-1 and TRBJ1-1, with D possibly TRBD1 on 5 matching bases. Germline V gene data show CDR1 as SGHRS and CDR2 as YFSETQ. V lost 4 bases to trimming and J lost 6 bases, with 13 bases between them. This CDR3 contains 13 residues. CDR3 amino acids: CASSTQGPPEAFF. The DNA for the CDR3 is TGCGCCAGCAGCACCCAGGGTCCCCCTGAAGCTTTCTTT.

The chain employs TRBV7-2 and TRBJ1-3; D uncertain. CDR3 size: 15 residues. V lost 8 bases to trimming and J lost 0 bases, with 14 bases between them. CDR1 and CDR2 (germline): SGHTA, FQGNSA. The CDR3 loop reads CASSKQVYSGNTIYF. The CDR3 DNA reads TGTGCCAGCTCTAAGCAGGTCTACTCTGGAAACACCATATATTTT. The full variable domain, with the rest looked up from reference TRBV7-2 and TRBJ1-3, is GAGVSQSPSNKVTEKGKDVELRCDPISGHTALYWYRQSLGQGLEFLIYFQGNSAPDKSGLPSDRFSAERTGGSVSTLTIQRTQQEDSAVYLCASSKQVYSGNTIYFGEGSWLTVV.

The J gene is TRBJ1-2, the V gene TRBV5-1, with 8 bases aligning to TRBD1. V trimming: 7 bases; J trimming: 3 bases; junction bases outside the gene matches: 5. The CDR3 totals 13 residues. CDR1 and CDR2 (germline): SGHRS, YFSETQ. The CDR3 reads CASGDRGHYGYTF. CDR3 sequence (DNA): TGCGCCAGCGGAGACAGGGGTCACTATGGCTACACCTTC.